Listed here are 11 T cell receptor beta chains from one sample, sequenced in a study of blood T cell repertoires in COVID-19. The protocol was immunoSEQ multiplex PCR, while the TCRdb copy is restricted to in-frame clones and leaves out a portion. The sample carries hundreds of thousands of clones, 70% to 90% recorded once. Sample: PBMCs or T cells enriched from blood (not recorded which). These receptors came from a woman aged 50 to 60 with acute COVID-19.

This clone was detected a few times. This rearrangement joins TRBV7-9 to TRBJ2-2, with 7 bases matching TRBD1. V was clipped by 5 bases and J by 4 bases; unmatched bases: 13. CDR3 size: 17 residues. Germline CDR1 SEHNR, CDR2 FQNEAQ (reference sequence). Here the CDR3 reads CASSQPGTAVRTGELFF. Written as DNA, the CDR3 is TGTGCCAGCAGCCAACCAGGGACAGCGGTTCGCACCGGGGAGCTGTTTTTT. Full variable domain (missing parts from reference TRBV7-9 and TRBJ2-2): DTGVSQNPRHKITKRGQNVTFRCDPISEHNRLYWYRQTLGQGPEFLTYFQNEAQLEKSRLLSDRFSAERPKGSFSTLEIQRTEQGDSAMYLCASSQPGTAVRTGELFFGEGSRLTVL.

In its sample, this clone was seen once. The chain employs TRBV15 and TRBJ1-3; no clear D gene. Germline V gives CDR1 LNHNV, CDR2 YYDKDF (reference sequence). The CDR3 length is 12 residues. V was cut by 8 bases and J by 2 bases, with 7 bases left in between. CDR3 coding DNA: TGTGCCACCGGGCTCCCTGGAAACACCATATATTTT. Translated, it gives CATGLPGNTIYF. Supplemented by reference TRBV15 and TRBJ1-3, the full variable domain reads DAMVIQNPRYQVTQFGKPVTLSCSQTLNHNVMYWYQQKSSQAPKLLFHYYDKDFNNEADTPDNFQSRRPNTSFCFLDIRSPGLGDTAMYLCATGLPGNTIYFGEGSWLTVV.

This sequence joins TRBV19 and TRBJ2-6; TRBD1 might be the D (5 bases). The CDR3 is 19 residues long. The germline V gene has CDR1 LNHDA and CDR2 SQIVND (reference sequence). V was clipped by 7 bases and J by 6 bases, with 28 bases between them. CDR3 loop: CASTPTQGPEPWEANVLTF. The CDR3 region has the DNA TGTGCCAGTACCCCGACTCAGGGTCCAGAGCCCTGGGAGGCCAACGTCCTGACTTTC.

The V call is TRBV10-3, the J call TRBJ2-7; TRBD2 matches 7 bases. Trimming took 5 bases from V and 2 from J; bases not matched to a gene: 9. The length of the CDR3 is 15 residues. CDR1 and CDR2 (germline): ENHRY, SYGVKD. The DNA for the CDR3 is TGTGCCATCAGTTCTCTACGGGGAGGGGCCTACGAGCAGTACTTC. It yields the protein CAISSLRGGAYEQYF.

The chain recombines TRBV5-1 with TRBJ1-5; D uncertain. Trimming pared 4 bases from V and 0 bases from J, leaving 14 bases between. Germline assignment: CDR1 SGHRS and CDR2 YFSETQ. This CDR3 has 16 amino acids. CDR3 bases: TGCGCCAGCAGCCCGGGAGCGCAAGGTAGCAATCAGCCCCAGCATTTT. Amino acid sequence: CASSPGAQGSNQPQHF. Full variable domain (outside the CDR3, taken from reference TRBV5-1 and TRBJ1-5): KAGVTQTPRYLIKTRGQQVTLSCSPISGHRSVSWYQQTPGQGLQFLFEYFSETQRNKGNFPGRFSGRQFSNSRSEMNVSTLELGDSALYLCASSPGAQGSNQPQHFGDGTRLSIL.

This clone has only a few counts. The rearrangement joins TRBV6-1 to TRBJ2-5, with no clear D. CDR3 length: 14 amino acids. V lost 2 bases and J lost 1, with 8 bases in between. Germline CDR1 reads MNHNS; CDR2 reads SASEGT. Here the CDR3 reads CASSEYGPQETQYF. CDR3 coding DNA: TGTGCCAGCAGTGAATATGGCCCCCAAGAGACCCAGTACTTC.

This rearrangement joins TRBV10-1 to TRBJ2-3; 9 nucleotides line up with TRBD1. The CDR3 runs 16 residues. CDR1 is WNHNN and CDR2 is SYGVQD in the germline V gene (reference sequence). Trimming took 6 bases from V and 3 from J; bases not matched to a gene: 10. The CDR3 region has the DNA TGCGCCAGCAGCAGGACAGGGGTTGGAGCGACAGATACGCAGTATTTT. Its translation: CASSRTGVGATDTQYF.

The V call is TRBV2, the J call TRBJ2-1; D might be TRBD2 (6 bases). The germline CDR1 and CDR2 sequences are SNHLY and FYNNEI. V was trimmed by 1 base and J by 6 bases, leaving 13 bases between them. The length of the CDR3 is 15 residues. In DNA form, the CDR3 reads TGTGCCAGCAGTGAAGGGAAGTGGAGGGTCAATGAGCAGTTCTTC. This encodes CASSEGKWRVNEQFF.

This chain links TRBV7-2 with TRBJ2-5; possible D gene TRBD2, 6 bases. The V end lost 2 bases, the J end lost 7 bases, and 14 bases lay between the germline ends. Germline loops: CDR1 SGHTA, CDR2 FQGNSA. The CDR3 runs 14 residues. The CDR3 DNA reads TGTGCCAGCAGCTTATCGAACGGAGCGGGGACCCAGTACTTC. As protein: CASSLSNGAGTQYF.

CDR3 region: CASSEITGTEAFF. As DNA, the CDR3 is TGCGCCAGCAGCGAAATTACGGGCACTGAAGCTTTCTTT. V gene TRBV10-1 combines with J gene TRBJ1-1, with no clear D. This CDR3 is built from 13 residues. The V gene's germline CDR1 is WNHNN and CDR2 SYGVQD (reference sequence). V gave up 6 bases and J gave up 4 bases, with 12 bases separating them.

The rearrangement joins TRBV5-1 to TRBJ2-5, with 9 bases that match TRBD1. The CDR3 is 16 amino acids. The J segment lost 4 bases and the V segment lost 4 bases, leaving 11 bases of the junction unmatched. Germline lookup yields CDR1 SGHRS and CDR2 YFSETQ. The CDR3 loop reads CASSLGTGFRSETQYF. CDR3 sequence (DNA): TGCGCCAGCAGCCTTGGGACAGGGTTTAGGTCAGAGACCCAGTACTTC.